The source of this T cell receptor (beta chain) is a study of cytomegalovirus exposure and HLA in healthy donors. With 0 bases removed from V and 10 bases from J, the gap between germline ends came to 14 bases. The germline V gene has CDR1 SGHDT and CDR2 YYEEEE. This CDR3 region has 14 residues. TCRdb's table, derived via immunoSEQ multiplex PCR, lists solely in-frame clones and lacks some. Altogether roughly 75,000 clones are present, 70% to 90% being singletons, with the ten largest covering 2.5% to 3%. This clonotype was sampled from a man under 40 in good health and CMV-seronegative. Specimen: PBMCs. The J gene is TRBJ1-5, the V gene TRBV5-6; D is undetermined. The CDR3 loop is CASSLAVSFEPQHF. The CDR3 coding sequence is TGTGCCAGCAGCTTGGCAGTGTCGTTCGAACCCCAGCATTTT.